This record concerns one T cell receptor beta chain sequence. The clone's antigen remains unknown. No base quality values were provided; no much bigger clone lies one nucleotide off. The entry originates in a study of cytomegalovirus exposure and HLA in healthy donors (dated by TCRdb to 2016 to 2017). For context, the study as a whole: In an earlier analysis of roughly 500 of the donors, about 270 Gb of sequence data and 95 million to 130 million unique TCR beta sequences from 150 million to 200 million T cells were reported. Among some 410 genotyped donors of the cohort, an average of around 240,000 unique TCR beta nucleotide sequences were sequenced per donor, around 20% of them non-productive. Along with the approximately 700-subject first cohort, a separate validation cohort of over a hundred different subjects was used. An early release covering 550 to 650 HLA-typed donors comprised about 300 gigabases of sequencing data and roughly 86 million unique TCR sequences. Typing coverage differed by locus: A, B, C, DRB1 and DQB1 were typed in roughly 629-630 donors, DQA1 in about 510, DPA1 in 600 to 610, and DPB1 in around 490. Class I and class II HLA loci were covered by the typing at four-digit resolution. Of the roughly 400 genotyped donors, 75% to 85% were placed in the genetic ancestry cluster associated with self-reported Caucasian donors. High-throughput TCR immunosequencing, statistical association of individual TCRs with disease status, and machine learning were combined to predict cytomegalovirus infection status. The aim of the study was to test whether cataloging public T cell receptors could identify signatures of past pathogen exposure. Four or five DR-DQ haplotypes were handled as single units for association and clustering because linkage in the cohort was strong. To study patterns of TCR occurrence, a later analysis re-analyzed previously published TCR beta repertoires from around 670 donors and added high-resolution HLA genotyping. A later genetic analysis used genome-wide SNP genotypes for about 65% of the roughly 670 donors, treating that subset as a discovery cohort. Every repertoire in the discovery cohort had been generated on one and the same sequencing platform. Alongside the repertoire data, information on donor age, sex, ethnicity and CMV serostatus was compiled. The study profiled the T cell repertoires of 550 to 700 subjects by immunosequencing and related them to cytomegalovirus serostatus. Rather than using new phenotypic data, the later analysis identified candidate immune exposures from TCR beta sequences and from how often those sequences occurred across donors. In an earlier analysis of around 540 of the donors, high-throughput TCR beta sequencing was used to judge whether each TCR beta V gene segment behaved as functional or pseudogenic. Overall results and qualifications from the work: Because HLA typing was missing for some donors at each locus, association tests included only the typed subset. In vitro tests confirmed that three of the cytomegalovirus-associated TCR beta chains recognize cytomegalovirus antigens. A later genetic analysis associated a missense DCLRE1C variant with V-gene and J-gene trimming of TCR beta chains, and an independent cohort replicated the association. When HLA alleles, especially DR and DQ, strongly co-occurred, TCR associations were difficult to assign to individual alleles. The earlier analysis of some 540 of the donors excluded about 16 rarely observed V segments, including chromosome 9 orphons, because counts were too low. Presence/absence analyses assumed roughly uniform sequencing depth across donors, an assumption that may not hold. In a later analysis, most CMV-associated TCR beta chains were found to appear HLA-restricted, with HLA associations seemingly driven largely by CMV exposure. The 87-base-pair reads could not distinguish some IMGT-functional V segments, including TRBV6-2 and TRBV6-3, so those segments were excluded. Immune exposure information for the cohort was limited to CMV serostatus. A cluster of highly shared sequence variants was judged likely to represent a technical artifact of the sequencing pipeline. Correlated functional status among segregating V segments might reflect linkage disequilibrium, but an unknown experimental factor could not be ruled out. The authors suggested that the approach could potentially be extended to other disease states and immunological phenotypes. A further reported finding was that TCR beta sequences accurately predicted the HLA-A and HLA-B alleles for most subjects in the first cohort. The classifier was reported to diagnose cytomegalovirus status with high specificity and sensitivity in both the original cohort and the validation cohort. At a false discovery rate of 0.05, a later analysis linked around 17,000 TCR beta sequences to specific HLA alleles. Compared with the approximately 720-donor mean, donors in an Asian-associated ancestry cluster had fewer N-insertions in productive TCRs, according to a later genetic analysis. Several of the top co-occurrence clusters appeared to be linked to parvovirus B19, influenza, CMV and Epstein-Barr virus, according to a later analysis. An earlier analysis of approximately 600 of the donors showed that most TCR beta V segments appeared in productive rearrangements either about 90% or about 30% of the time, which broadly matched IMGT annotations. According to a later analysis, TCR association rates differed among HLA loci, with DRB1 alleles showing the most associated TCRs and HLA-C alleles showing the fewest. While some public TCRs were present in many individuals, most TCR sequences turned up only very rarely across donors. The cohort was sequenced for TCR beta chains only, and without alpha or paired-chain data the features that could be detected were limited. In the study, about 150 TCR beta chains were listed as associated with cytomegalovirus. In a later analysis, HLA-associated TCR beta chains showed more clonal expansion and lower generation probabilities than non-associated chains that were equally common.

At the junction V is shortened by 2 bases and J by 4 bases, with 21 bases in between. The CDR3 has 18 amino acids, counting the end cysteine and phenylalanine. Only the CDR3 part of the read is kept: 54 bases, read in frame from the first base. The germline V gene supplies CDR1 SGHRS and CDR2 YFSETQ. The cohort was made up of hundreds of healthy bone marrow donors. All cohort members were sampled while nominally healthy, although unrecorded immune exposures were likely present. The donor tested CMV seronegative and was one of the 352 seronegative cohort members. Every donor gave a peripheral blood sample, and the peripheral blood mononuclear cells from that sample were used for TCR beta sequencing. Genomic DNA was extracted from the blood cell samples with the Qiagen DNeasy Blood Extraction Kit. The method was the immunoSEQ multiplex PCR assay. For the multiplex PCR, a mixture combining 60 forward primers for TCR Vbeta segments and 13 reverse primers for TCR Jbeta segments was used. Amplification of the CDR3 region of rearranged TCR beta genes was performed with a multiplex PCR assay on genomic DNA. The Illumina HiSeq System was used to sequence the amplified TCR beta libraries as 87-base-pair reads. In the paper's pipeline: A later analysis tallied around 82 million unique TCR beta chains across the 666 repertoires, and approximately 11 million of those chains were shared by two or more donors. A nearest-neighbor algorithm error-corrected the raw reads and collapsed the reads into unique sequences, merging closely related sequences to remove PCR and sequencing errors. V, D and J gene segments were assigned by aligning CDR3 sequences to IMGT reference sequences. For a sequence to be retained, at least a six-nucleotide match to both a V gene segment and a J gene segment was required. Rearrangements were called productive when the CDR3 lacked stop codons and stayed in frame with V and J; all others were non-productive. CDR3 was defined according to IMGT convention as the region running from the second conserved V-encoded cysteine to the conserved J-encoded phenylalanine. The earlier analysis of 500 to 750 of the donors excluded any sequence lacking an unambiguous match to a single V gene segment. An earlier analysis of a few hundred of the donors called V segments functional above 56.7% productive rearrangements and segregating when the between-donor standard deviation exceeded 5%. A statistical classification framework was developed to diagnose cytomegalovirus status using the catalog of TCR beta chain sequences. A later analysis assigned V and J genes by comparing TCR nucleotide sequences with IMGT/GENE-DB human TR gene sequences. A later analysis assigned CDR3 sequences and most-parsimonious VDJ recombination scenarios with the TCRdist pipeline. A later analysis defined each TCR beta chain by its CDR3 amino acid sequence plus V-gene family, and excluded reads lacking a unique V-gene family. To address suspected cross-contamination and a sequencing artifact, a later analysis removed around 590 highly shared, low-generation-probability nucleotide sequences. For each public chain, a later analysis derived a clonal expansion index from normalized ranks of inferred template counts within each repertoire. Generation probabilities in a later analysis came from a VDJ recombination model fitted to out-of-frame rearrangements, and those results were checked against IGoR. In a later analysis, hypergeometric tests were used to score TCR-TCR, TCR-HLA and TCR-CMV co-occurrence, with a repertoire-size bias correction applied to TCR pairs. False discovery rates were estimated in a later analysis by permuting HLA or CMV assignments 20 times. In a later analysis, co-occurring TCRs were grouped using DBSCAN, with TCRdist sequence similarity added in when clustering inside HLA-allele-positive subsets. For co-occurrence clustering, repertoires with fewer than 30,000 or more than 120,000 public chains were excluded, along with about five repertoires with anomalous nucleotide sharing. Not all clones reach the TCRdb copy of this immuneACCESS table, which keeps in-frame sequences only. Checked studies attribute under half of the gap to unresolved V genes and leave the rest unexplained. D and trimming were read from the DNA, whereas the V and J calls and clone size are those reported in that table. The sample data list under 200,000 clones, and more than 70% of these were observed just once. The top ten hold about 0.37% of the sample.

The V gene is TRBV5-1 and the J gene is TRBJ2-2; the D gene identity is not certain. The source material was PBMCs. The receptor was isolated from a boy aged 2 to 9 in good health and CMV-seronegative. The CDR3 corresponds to CASSFSTVVRFATGELFF. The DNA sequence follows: TGCGCCAGCAGCTTTTCTACCGTAGTGAGGTTTGCCACCGGGGAGCTGTTTTTT. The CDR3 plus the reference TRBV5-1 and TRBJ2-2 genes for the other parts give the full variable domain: KAGVTQTPRYLIKTRGQQVTLSCSPISGHRSVSWYQQTPGQGLQFLFEYFSETQRNKGNFPGRFSGRQFSNSRSEMNVSTLELGDSALYLCASSFSTVVRFATGELFFGEGSRLTVL.